Listed here are 9 T cell receptor beta chains from one sample, sequenced in a study of STAT5B mutations in CD4+ large granular lymphocyte leukemia. The data were produced by immunoSEQ multiplex PCR, yet TCRdb's version contains in-frame clones alone and is incomplete. The sample has 40,000 to 55,000 clones, approximately 83% seen once. Sequenced material: CD4+ T cells from blood buffy coats. These receptor sequences come from a human donor in good health.

This chain joins TRBV19 and TRBJ2-7, with a weak D call TRBD1 (6 bases). The germline V gene has CDR1 LNHDA and CDR2 SQIVND (reference sequence). The CDR3 loop spans 15 amino acids. Deletions cut 1 base from V and 2 bases from J, with 12 bases between. The CDR3 bases are TGTGCCAGTAGTATAGGCGGACAGATAGCCTACGAGCAGTACTTC. Residues: CASSIGGQIAYEQYF.

This clone has only one observation. CDR3 DNA: TGCGCCAGCAGTGAGTCGAGGGGGACTAGAGGAGATACGCAGTATTTT. Its translation: CASSESRGTRGDTQYF. The chain joins TRBV10-1 to TRBJ2-3, with 8 positions matching TRBD2. This CDR3 region has 16 residues. V lost 0 bases, J lost 5 bases, and 7 bases stayed unmatched. Germline V gene lookup returns CDR1 WNHNN and CDR2 SYGVQD (reference sequence).

The chain recombines TRBV11-3 with TRBJ2-2; possibly TRBD1 or TRBD2 for D (5 bases each). Germline assignment: CDR1 SGHNT and CDR2 YENEEA. V was clipped by 1 base and J by 6 bases, with 9 bases between them. This CDR3 is 14 amino acids long. The CDR3 nucleotides read TGTGCCAGCAGCTTAGCTGTGGGGGCCGGGGAGCTGTTTTTT. Protein sequence: CASSLAVGAGELFF.

This chain connects TRBV4-1 to TRBJ2-2, with 7 bases lining up with TRBD2. With 2 bases clipped from V and 6 bases from J, the junction kept 12 bases outside the gene matches. Germline V gene data show CDR1 as MGHRA and CDR2 as YSYEKL. CDR3 length equals 17 residues. CDR3 DNA sequence: TGCGCCAGCAGCCAACCCTCTGGCGGGAGTCCGGCCGGGGAGCTGTTTTTT. This sequence encodes CASSQPSGGSPAGELFF.

The genes are TRBV7-8 and TRBJ1-5; D is uncertain. Germline CDR1 SGHVS, CDR2 FQNEAQ. This CDR3 contains 13 residues. The V end was cut by 5 bases, the J end by 2 bases, with 7 bases between. The CDR3 reads CASSREGNQPQHF. In DNA, the CDR3 is TGTGCCAGCAGCAGGGAGGGCAATCAGCCCCAGCATTTT.

The chain uses TRBV7-9 and TRBJ2-2; D not resolved. Per germline, CDR1 SEHNR and CDR2 FQNEAQ (reference sequence). Trimming pared 9 bases from V and 5 bases from J, leaving 16 bases between. This CDR3 spans 14 amino acids. CDR3 nucleotides: TGTGCCAGTCTCGCTCAGGTCGATACCGGGGAGCTGTTTTTT. This gives the protein CASLAQVDTGELFF.

This clone was detected only once. CDR3 coding DNA: TGTGCCAGCAGCGCCAGGACTAGCGGGAGGAAGGATGAGCAGTTCTTC. Translation gives CASSARTSGRKDEQFF. V gene TRBV7-9 combines with J gene TRBJ2-1; TRBD2 matches 14 bases. V dropped 5 bases and J dropped 8; count of bases not matched to a gene: 8. This CDR3 comprises 16 residues. Germline loops: CDR1 SEHNR, CDR2 FQNEAQ (reference sequence).

This chain connects TRBV27 to TRBJ2-3; 9 positions match TRBD2. CDR3 length equals 13 residues. CDR1 and CDR2 from the germline V gene are MNHEY and SMNVEV (reference sequence). The ends lost 2 bases at V and 9 bases at J; junction bases unmatched: 3. The CDR3 nucleotides read TGTGCCAGCAGTTTAGCGGGAGGGGAAACGCAGTATTTT. Translating gives CASSLAGGETQYF.

The chain uses TRBV19 and TRBJ1-5; D might be TRBD1 (5 bases). The CDR3 has 14 residues. Between the trimmed V and J ends, which lost 10 bases and 1 base, there was a span of 14 bases. The V gene's germline CDR1 is LNHDA and CDR2 SQIVND (reference sequence). The CDR3 nucleotides are TGTGCCACCCGGGGGACTGTGAGCAATCAGCCCCAGCATTTT. It is translated as CATRGTVSNQPQHF.